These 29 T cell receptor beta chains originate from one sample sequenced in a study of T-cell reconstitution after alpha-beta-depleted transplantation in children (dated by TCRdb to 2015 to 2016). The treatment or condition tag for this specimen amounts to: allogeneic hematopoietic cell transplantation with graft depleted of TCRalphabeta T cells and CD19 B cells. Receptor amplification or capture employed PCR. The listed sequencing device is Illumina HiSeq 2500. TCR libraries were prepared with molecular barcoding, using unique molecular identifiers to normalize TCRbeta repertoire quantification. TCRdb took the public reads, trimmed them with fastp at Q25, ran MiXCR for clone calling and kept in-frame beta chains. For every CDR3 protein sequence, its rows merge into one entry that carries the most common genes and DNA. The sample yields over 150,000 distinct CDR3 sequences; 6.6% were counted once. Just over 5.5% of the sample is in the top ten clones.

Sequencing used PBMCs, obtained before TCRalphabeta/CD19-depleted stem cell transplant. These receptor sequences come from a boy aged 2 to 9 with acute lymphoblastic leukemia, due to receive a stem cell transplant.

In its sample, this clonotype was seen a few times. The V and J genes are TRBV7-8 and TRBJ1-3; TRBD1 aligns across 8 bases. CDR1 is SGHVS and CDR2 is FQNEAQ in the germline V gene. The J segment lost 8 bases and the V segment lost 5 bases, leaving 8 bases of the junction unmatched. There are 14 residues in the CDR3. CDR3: CASSPWTGRDTIYF. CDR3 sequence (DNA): TGTGCCAGCAGCCCCTGGACAGGGAGGGACACCATATATTTT.

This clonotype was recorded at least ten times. CDR3 coding DNA: TGTGCCAGCAGCCCAGAAATATTACAGGGACTGGCCCAGCATTTT. It encodes CASSPEILQGLAQHF. The rearrangement links TRBV5-5 to TRBJ1-5; possibly TRBD1 for D (6 bases). V gave up 4 bases and J gave up 11 bases, with 22 bases separating them. The CDR3 sequence is 15 residues long. Germline assignment: CDR1 SGHKS and CDR2 YYEKEE (reference sequence).

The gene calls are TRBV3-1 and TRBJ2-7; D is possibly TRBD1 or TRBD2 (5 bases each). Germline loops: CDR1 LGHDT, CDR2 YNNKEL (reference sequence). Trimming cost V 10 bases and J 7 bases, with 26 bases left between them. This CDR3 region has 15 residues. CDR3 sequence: CATCQDSLPTGEQYF. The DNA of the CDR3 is TGTGCCACCTGCCAAGACAGTCTTCCCACGGGGGAGCAGTACTTC.

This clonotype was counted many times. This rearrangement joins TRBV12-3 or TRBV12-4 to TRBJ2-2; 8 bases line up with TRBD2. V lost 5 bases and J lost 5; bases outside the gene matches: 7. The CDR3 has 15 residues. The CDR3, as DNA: TGTGCCAGCAGTACGGGGACTAGTGGGACCGGGGAGCTGTTTTTT. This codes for CASSTGTSGTGELFF.

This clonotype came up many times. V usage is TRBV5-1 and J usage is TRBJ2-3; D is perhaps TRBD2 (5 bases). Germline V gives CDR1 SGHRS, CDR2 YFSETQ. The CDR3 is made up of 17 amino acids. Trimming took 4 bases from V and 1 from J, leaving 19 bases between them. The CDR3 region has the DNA TGCGCCAGCAGCCCGAGGGAATTGAGGGTGGGCACAGATACGCAGTATTTT. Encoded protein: CASSPRELRVGTDTQYF.

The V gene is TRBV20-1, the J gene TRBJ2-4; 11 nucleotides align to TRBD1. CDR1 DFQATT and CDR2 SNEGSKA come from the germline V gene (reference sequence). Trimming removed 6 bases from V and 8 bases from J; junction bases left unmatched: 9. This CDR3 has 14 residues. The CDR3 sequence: CSAEGQGAGYIQYF. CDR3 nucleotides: TGCAGTGCGGAAGGACAGGGGGCTGGGTACATTCAGTACTTC.

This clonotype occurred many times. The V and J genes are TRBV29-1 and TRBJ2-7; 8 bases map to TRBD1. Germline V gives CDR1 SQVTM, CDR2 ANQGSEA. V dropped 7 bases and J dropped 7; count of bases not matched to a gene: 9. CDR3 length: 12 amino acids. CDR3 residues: CSGHDRGGEQYF. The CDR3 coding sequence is TGCAGCGGCCACGACAGGGGCGGTGAGCAGTACTTC.

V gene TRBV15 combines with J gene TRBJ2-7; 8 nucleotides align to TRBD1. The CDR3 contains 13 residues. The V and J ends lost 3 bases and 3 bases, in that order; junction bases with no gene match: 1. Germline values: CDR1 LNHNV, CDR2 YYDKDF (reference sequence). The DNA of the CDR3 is TGTGCCACCAGCAGGGACAGGGTCTACGAGCAGTACTTC. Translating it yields CATSRDRVYEQYF. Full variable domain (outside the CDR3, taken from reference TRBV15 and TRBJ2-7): DAMVIQNPRYQVTQFGKPVTLSCSQTLNHNVMYWYQQKSSQAPKLLFHYYDKDFNNEADTPDNFQSRRPNTSFCFLDIRSPGLGDTAMYLCATSRDRVYEQYFGPGTRLTVT.

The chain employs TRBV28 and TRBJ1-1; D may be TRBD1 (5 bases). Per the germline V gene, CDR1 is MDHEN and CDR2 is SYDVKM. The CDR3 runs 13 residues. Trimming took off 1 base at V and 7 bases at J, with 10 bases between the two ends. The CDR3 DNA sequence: TGTGCCAGCAGTTTATTCGGCCAGGGTGAAGCTTTCTTT. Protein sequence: CASSLFGQGEAFF.

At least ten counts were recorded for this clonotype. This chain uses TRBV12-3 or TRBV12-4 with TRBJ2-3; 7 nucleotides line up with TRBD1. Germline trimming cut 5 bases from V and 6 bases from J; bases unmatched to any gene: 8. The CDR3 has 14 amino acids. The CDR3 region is CASSPGQSADTQYF. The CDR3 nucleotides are TGTGCCAGCAGTCCGGGACAGTCCGCGGATACGCAGTATTTT.

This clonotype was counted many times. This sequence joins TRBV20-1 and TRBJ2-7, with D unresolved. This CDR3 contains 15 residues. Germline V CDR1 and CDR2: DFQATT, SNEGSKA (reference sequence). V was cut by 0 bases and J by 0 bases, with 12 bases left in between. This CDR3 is CSARDVSQDSYEQYF. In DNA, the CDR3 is TGCAGTGCTAGAGATGTTAGCCAGGACTCCTACGAGCAGTACTTC.

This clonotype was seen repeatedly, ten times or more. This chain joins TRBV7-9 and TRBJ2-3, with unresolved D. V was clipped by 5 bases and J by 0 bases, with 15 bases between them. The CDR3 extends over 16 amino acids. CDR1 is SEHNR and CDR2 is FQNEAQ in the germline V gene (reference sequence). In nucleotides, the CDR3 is TGTGCCAGCAGCAATGAACGCGTACTGAGCACAGATACGCAGTATTTT. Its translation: CASSNERVLSTDTQYF.

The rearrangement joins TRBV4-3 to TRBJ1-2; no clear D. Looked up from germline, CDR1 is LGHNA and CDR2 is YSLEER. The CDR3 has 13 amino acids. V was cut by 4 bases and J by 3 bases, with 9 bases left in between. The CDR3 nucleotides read TGCGCCAGCAGCCCCGGCCCTGACTATGGCTACACCTTC. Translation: CASSPGPDYGYTF.

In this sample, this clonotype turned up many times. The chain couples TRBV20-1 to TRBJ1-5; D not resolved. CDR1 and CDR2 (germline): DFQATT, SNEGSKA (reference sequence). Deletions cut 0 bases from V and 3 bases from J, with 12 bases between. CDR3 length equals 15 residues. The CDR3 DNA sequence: TGCAGTGCTAGAGATAGCTCGGGCTTCAATCAGCCCCAGCATTTT. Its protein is CSARDSSGFNQPQHF.

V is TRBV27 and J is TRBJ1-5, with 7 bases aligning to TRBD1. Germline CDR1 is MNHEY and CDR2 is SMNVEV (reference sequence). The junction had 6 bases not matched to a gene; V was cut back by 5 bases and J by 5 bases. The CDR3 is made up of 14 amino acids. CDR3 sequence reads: CASSPDRPYQPQHF. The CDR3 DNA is TGTGCCAGCAGTCCGGACAGGCCTTATCAGCCCCAGCATTTT.

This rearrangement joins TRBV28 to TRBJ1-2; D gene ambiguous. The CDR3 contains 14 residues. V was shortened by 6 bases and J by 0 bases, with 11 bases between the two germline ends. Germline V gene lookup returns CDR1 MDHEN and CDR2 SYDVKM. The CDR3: CASREGRTNYGYTF. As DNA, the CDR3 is TGTGCCAGCAGAGAAGGCCGAACTAACTATGGCTACACCTTC.

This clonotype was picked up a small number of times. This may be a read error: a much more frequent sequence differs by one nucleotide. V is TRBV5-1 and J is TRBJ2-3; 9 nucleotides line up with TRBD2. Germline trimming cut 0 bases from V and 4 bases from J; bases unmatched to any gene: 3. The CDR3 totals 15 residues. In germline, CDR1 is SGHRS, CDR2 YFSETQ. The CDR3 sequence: CASSLALAGSDTQYF. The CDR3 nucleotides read TGCGCCAGCAGCTTGGCACTAGCGGGCTCAGATACGCAGTATTTT.

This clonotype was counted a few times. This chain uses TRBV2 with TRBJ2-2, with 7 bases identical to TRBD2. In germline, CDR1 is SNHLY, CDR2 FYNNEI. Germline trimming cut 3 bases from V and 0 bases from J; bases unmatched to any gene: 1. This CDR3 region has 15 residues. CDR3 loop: CASSDLAANTGELFF. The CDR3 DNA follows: TGTGCCAGCAGTGATCTAGCGGCGAACACCGGGGAGCTGTTTTTT.

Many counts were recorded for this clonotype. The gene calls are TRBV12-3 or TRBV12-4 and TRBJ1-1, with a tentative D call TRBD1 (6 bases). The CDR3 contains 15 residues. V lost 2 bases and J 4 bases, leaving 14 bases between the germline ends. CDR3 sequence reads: CASSLFGGGSTEAFF. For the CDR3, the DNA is TGTGCCAGCAGTTTATTCGGAGGGGGTAGCACTGAAGCTTTCTTT.

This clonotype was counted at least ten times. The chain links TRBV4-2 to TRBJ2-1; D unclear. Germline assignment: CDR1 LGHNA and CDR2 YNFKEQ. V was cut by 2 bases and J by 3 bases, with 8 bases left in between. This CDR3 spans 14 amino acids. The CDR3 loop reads CASSQIGRYNEQFF. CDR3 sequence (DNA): TGTGCCAGCAGCCAAATAGGGCGCTACAATGAGCAGTTCTTC.

CDR3 amino acids: CAFHLAGYQETQYF. The DNA of the CDR3 is TGTGCCTTCCATTTGGCGGGGTATCAAGAGACCCAGTACTTC. V usage is TRBV30 and J usage is TRBJ2-5, with D possibly matching TRBD2 (6 bases). The CDR3 is made up of 14 amino acids. V shed 7 bases and J shed 2 bases, with 17 bases lying between them. Germline CDR1 GTSNPN, CDR2 SVGIG (reference sequence).

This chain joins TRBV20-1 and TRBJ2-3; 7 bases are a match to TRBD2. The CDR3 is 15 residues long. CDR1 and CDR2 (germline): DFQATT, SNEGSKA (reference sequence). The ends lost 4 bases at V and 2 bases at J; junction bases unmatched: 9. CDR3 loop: CSATTREGYTDTQYF. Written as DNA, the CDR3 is TGCAGTGCTACCACGAGGGAGGGGTACACAGATACGCAGTATTTT.

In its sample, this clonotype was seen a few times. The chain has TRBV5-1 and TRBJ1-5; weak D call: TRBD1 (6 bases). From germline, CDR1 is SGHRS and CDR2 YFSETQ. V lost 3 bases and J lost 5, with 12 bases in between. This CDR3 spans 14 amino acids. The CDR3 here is CASSSGTPDQPQHF. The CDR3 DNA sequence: TGCGCCAGCAGCTCCGGGACACCCGATCAGCCCCAGCATTTT. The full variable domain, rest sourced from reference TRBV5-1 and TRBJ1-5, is KAGVTQTPRYLIKTRGQQVTLSCSPISGHRSVSWYQQTPGQGLQFLFEYFSETQRNKGNFPGRFSGRQFSNSRSEMNVSTLELGDSALYLCASSSGTPDQPQHFGDGTRLSIL.

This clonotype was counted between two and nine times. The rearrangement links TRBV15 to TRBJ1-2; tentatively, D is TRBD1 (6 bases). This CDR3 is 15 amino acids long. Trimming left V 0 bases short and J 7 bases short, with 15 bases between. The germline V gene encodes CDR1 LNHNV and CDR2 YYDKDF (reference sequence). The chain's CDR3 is CATSRDLSGDRGYTF. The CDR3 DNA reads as TGTGCCACCAGCAGAGATCTCTCAGGGGATCGTGGCTACACCTTC.

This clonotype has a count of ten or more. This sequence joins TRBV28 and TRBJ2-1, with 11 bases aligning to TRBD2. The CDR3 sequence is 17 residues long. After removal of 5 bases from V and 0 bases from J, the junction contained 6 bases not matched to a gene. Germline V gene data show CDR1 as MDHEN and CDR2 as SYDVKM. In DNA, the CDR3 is TGTGCCAGCAGTACGGGACTAGCGGCTAGCTCCTACAATGAGCAGTTCTTC. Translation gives CASSTGLAASSYNEQFF.

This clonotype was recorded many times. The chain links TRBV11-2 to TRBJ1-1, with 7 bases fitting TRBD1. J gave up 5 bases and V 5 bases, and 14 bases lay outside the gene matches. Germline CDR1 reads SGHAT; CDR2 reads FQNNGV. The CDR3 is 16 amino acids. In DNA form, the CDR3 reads TGTGCCAGCAGCGTTACGACAGGGCGATGGAGAACTGAAGCTTTCTTT. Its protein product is CASSVTTGRWRTEAFF.

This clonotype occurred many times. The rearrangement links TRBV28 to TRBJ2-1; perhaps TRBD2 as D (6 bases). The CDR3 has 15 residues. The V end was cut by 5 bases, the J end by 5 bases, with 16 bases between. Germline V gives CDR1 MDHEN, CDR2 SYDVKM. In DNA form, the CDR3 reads TGTGCCAGCAGTCCGCCCCTGGGCGGGAACAATGAGCAGTTCTTC. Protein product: CASSPPLGGNNEQFF.

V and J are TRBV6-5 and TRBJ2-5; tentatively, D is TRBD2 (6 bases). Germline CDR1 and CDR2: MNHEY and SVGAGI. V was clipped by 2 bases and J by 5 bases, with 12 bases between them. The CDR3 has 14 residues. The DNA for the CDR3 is TGTGCCAGCAGTTACGGCGCGGGGTGGGAGACCCAGTACTTC. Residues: CASSYGAGWETQYF.

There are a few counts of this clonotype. This CDR3 reads CASSGGLAGVFGANVLTF. CDR3 in DNA: TGTGCCAGCAGCGGGGGACTAGCGGGAGTTTTTGGGGCCAACGTCCTGACTTTC. The chain links TRBV11-2 to TRBJ2-6; 14 nucleotides match TRBD2. Unmatched junction bases numbered 6, after V lost 5 bases and J lost 3 bases. This CDR3 comprises 18 residues. Germline CDR1 and CDR2: SGHAT and FQNNGV.